The TCR beta chain under discussion was sequenced for a study of PD-1 blockade in classical Hodgkin lymphoma. Study-level information: Administration of nivolumab to patients was at 3 mg/kg intravenously every 2 weeks.

On this clone itself: Its matching antigen is unknown.

Brentuximab vedotin exposure varied among the patients, all of whom had relapsed after autologous stem cell transplantation. The CDR3 has 14 amino acids. The V end lost 8 bases, the J end lost 0 bases, and 8 bases lay between the germline ends. Germline values: CDR1 SGHTA, CDR2 FQGTGA. The repertoire was sequenced with immunoSEQ multiplex PCR; TCRdb's copy has only in-frame clones and lacks some. Of 50,000 to 75,000 clones in the sample, roughly nine tenths were seen once. Overall study findings and caveats: There was a significant rise in CD4+ TCR diversity by C4D1, with no such rise for CD8+. It was reported that newly diagnosed patients had less baseline TCR diversity than healthy donors.

This chain links TRBV7-3 with TRBJ2-6; D unclear. Sequences were derived from peripheral blood mononuclear cells (PBMCs), sampled at baseline. The origin of this receptor is a human donor with classical Hodgkin lymphoma. CDR3 nucleotide sequence: TGTGCCAGCGGGCCCCCCTCTGGGGCCAACGTCCTGACTTTC. Translated, it gives CASGPPSGANVLTF.